This T cell receptor (beta chain) stems from a study of cytomegalovirus exposure and HLA in healthy donors. Germline CDR1 SGHTS, CDR2 YDEGEE. The CDR3 contains 17 residues. Unmatched junction bases numbered 11, after V lost 4 bases and J lost 6 bases. PCR involved 60 Vbeta and 13 Jbeta primers. The table came from immunoSEQ multiplex PCR; TCRdb's copy has only in-frame clones and leaves some out. Of more than 95,000 clones in the sample, over 9.5% are singletons; the top ten hold around 16%. Regarding the study as a whole: Later, an analysis showed that TCR beta chains associated with HLA were more clonally expanded than others that were equally common.

With respect to this clone: Its antigen is not known.

The sample taken for sequencing was PBMCs. This receptor was identified in a middle-aged man in good health and CMV-seropositive. This rearrangement joins TRBV5-8 to TRBJ2-3; 13 nucleotides align to TRBD2. The CDR3: CASSGSGLAGAGDTQYF. DNA of the CDR3: TGTGCCAGCAGCGGTAGCGGACTAGCGGGAGCGGGGGATACGCAGTATTTT.